A selection of T cell receptor beta chains follows, all from one sample in a study of blood T cell repertoires in COVID-19. Measured with immunoSEQ multiplex PCR; TCRdb has only the in-frame clones, and not every one. The repertoire has 66,000 or so clones, around 77% of them found once; the top ten carry 8% to 10%. Sample: peripheral blood. These TCRs come from a human donor in a cohort sampled during active COVID-19. Both conserved end residues are part of each CDR3. The order of the fields is CDR3 protein, CDR3 DNA, J gene, V gene, clone size, D gene. D genes are given only for firm matches. Clone sizes are given selectively: once, few, many, or a class where the clone is expanded.

CASSPGQGAYEQYF TGTGCCAGCAGTCCGGGACAGGGGGCCTACGAGCAGTACTTC TRBJ2-7 TRBV27 . TRBD1
CSASGTGFGKNIQYF TGCAGTGCTAGTGGGACAGGGTTCGGCAAAAACATTCAGTACTTC TRBJ2-4 TRBV20-1 . TRBD1
CASVPGLAGGTGNEQFF TGTGCCAGCGTCCCGGGACTAGCGGGAGGGACGGGCAATGAGCAGTTCTTC TRBJ2-1 TRBV2 many TRBD2
CASSQRRAPEQYF TGTGCCAGCAGCCAACGAAGAGCGCCCGAGCAGTACTTC TRBJ2-7 TRBV11-2 few .
CASSLAAGRDYNSPLHF TGTGCCAGCAGCTTAGCCGCCGGGAGGGACTATAATTCACCCCTCCACTTT TRBJ1-6 TRBV7-6 . .
CASSFLQTSESTDTQYF TGTGCCAGCAGTTTCCTCCAAACTAGCGAGAGCACAGATACGCAGTATTTT TRBJ2-3 TRBV28 . TRBD2
CASEWGRGNSPLHF TGTGCCAGTGAATGGGGCAGGGGCAATTCACCCCTCCACTTT TRBJ1-6 TRBV19 . .
CASSSAGTGYGYTF TGTGCCAGCAGTTCCGCTGGGACAGGGTACGGCTACACCTTC TRBJ1-2 TRBV28 . TRBD1
CASSYSDSAYEQYF TGTGCCAGCAGTTACTCGGACAGCGCCTACGAGCAGTACTTC TRBJ2-7 TRBV6-5 . .
CASSYSGRDEQFF TGTGCCAGCAGTTATAGCGGGAGGGATGAGCAGTTCTTC TRBJ2-1 TRBV7-9 . TRBD2
CASRVTGPLGGYNEQFF TGTGCCAGCAGGGTGACAGGGCCTCTAGGGGGTTACAATGAGCAGTTCTTC TRBJ2-1 TRBV27 . TRBD1
CSASMDSINQPQHF TGCAGTGCTAGTATGGACAGTATCAATCAGCCCCAGCATTTT TRBJ1-5 TRBV20-1 . .
CSVVGAVEAYEQYF TGCAGCGTTGTGGGAGCGGTAGAAGCCTACGAGCAGTACTTC TRBJ2-7 TRBV29-1 . .
CASSLNRVGSYNEQFF TGTGCCAGCAGCTTAAATCGCGTCGGCTCCTACAATGAGCAGTTCTTC TRBJ2-1 TRBV7-6 . .
CASSHENRVSTDTQYF TGTGCCAGCAGCCATGAAAACAGGGTTAGCACAGATACGCAGTATTTT TRBJ2-3 TRBV3-1/TRBV3-2 . .
CASSPPMGPETQYF TGTGCCAGCTCACCACCGATGGGGCCGGAGACCCAGTACTTC TRBJ2-5 TRBV18 . .
CASSQDYLRWETQYF TGCGCCAGCAGCCAAGACTACTTAAGATGGGAGACCCAGTACTTC TRBJ2-5 TRBV4-1 . .
CASSLGSQVNEQFF TGTGCCAGCAGCTTAGGTTCACAGGTCAATGAGCAGTTCTTC TRBJ2-1 TRBV7-9 . .
CASSQDWREGPETQYF TGCGCCAGCAGCCAAGATTGGCGGGAGGGCCCAGAGACCCAGTACTTC TRBJ2-5 TRBV4-3 few TRBD2
CASSITGTSGRNRAGELFF TGTGCCAGTAGTATTACGGGGACTAGCGGGAGGAACCGGGCCGGGGAGCTGTTTTTT TRBJ2-2 TRBV19 . TRBD2
CASSGEGYEQYF TGTGCCAGCAGCGGGGAGGGGTACGAGCAGTACTTC TRBJ2-7 TRBV11-3 . TRBD2
CASRGREANEQYF TGTGCCAGCAGGGGCAGGGAGGCGAACGAGCAGTACTTC TRBJ2-7 TRBV28 . .
CASSDRGADGYTF TGTGCCAGCAGCGACAGGGGAGCGGACGGCTACACCTTC TRBJ1-2 TRBV6-2/TRBV6-3 . TRBD1
CASSSGQGRNTIYF TGTGCCAGCAGTTCTGGACAGGGGCGAAACACCATATATTTT TRBJ1-3 TRBV28 . TRBD1
CASSRDRGSYEQYF TGTGCCAGCAGTAGGGACAGGGGCTCCTACGAGCAGTACTTC TRBJ2-7 TRBV2 once TRBD1
CASSLFLRGQETQYF TGTGCCAGCAGCCTATTCCTGCGGGGGCAAGAGACCCAGTACTTC TRBJ2-5 TRBV7-2 . TRBD2
CASTAIEGTYNEQFF TGTGCCAGCACGGCCATTGAGGGAACCTACAATGAGCAGTTCTTC TRBJ2-1 TRBV7-9 . .
CASSQQLATEQFF TGTGCCAGCAGCCAACAACTAGCGACTGAGCAGTTCTTC TRBJ2-1 TRBV3-1/TRBV3-2 . TRBD2
CASSYRRAAYGYTF TGTGCCAGCAGTTATCGGCGGGCAGCCTATGGCTACACCTTC TRBJ1-2 TRBV28 . .
CASSQEGRTGLAGGPGEQYF TGCGCCAGCAGCCAGGAGGGCAGGACAGGACTAGCGGGAGGGCCAGGGGAGCAGTACTTC TRBJ2-7 TRBV4-3 few TRBD2
CASNDRFHEQYF TGTGCCAGCAATGACAGATTTCACGAGCAGTACTTC TRBJ2-7 TRBV28 once .
CASGPFGDNEQFF TGTGCCAGCGGCCCTTTCGGGGACAATGAGCAGTTCTTC TRBJ2-1 TRBV28 . .
CASRDRGRDTQYF TGTGCCAGCAGGGACAGGGGGCGTGATACGCAGTATTTT TRBJ2-3 TRBV19 . TRBD1
CASSSGQNQPQHF TGTGCCAGCAGCTCGGGACAAAATCAGCCCCAGCATTTT TRBJ1-5 TRBV11-1 . .
CASSPQDSGRGDTQYF TGTGCCAGCTCACCACAGGATAGCGGGAGAGGAGATACGCAGTATTTT TRBJ2-3 TRBV18 . TRBD2
CASSAPSGGRYGSYTGELFF TGTGCCAGCAGTGCCCCCTCCGGGGGGCGATACGGGAGTTACACCGGGGAGCTGTTTTTT TRBJ2-2 TRBV28 . .
CATSPGQGFYEQYF TGTGCCACATCACCGGGACAGGGGTTTTACGAGCAGTACTTC TRBJ2-7 TRBV19 . TRBD1
CASSSSLNSGANVLTF TGCGCCAGCAGCTCTTCACTGAACTCTGGGGCCAACGTCCTGACTTTC TRBJ2-6 TRBV5-1 . .
CASSYSEAGEVSEQFF TGTGCCAGCAGTTACTCAGAAGCGGGAGAAGTTAGTGAGCAGTTCTTC TRBJ2-1 TRBV6-5 . TRBD2
CASSGSGKQEQFF TGTGCCAGCAGCGGTAGCGGGAAACAAGAGCAGTTCTTC TRBJ2-1 TRBV9 . TRBD2
CASSLTLARHTGELFF TGTGCCAGCAGCTTAACTCTAGCGCGGCACACCGGGGAGCTGTTTTTT TRBJ2-2 TRBV7-9 . .
CASSYKTSGKGEQFF TGTGCCAGCAGTTACAAGACTAGCGGGAAAGGTGAGCAGTTCTTC TRBJ2-1 TRBV6-5 . TRBD2
CASSRTGPTNTGELFF TGTGCCAGCAGCCGGACAGGGCCGACGAACACCGGGGAGCTGTTTTTT TRBJ2-2 TRBV7-3 . TRBD1